This T cell receptor (beta chain) was obtained from a study of cytomegalovirus exposure and HLA in healthy donors. Study results and caveats: 150 or so TCR beta chains were listed as cytomegalovirus-associated. Most sequenced TCRs were rare (though some public TCRs occurred in many donors). A highly shared variant cluster was judged a likely technical artifact.

A remark on this clone: Antigen unknown.

Trimming removed 3 bases at V and 7 bases at J, with 7 bases between. This CDR3 has 12 amino acids. CDR1 is SGHRS and CDR2 is YFSETQ in the germline V gene. The PCR ran on 60 Vbeta and 13 Jbeta primers. Under the authors' procedure: Later, an analysis found 75 million to 100 million unique TCR beta chains, and 8.5 million to 12 million of these were shared. Method: immunoSEQ multiplex PCR; TCRdb's copy keeps in-frame clones and lacks some. V and J calls and clone size follow that table, whereas D and trimming were derived from the DNA. The sample lists approximately 140,000 clones, 65% to 85% occurring once.

The specimen sequenced was PBMCs. The TCR originated in a middle-aged woman in good health and CMV-seronegative. The chain has TRBV5-1 and TRBJ2-2; D unclear. DNA for the CDR3: TGCGCCAGCAGCTACGGTGTCGGGGAGCTGTTTTTT. It yields the protein CASSYGVGELFF.